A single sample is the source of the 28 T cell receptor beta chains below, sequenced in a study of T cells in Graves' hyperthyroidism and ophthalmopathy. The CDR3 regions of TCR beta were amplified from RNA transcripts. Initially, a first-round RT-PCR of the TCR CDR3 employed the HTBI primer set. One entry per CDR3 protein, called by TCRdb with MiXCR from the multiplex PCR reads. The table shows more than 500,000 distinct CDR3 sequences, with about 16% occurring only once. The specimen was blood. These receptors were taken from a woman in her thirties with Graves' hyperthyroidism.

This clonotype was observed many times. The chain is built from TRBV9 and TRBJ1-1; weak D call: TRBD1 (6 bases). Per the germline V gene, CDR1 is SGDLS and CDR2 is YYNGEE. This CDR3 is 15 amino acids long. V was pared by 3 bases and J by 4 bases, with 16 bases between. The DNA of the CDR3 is TGTGCCAGCAGCGGTGCACAGGGCCGGGGCACTGAAGCTTTCTTT. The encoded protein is CASSGAQGRGTEAFF. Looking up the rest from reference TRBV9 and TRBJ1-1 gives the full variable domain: DSGVTQTPKHLITATGQRVTLRCSPRSGDLSVYWYQQSLDQGLQFLIQYYNGEERAKGNILERFSAQQFPDLHSELNLSSLELGDSALYFCASSGAQGRGTEAFFGQGTRLTVV.

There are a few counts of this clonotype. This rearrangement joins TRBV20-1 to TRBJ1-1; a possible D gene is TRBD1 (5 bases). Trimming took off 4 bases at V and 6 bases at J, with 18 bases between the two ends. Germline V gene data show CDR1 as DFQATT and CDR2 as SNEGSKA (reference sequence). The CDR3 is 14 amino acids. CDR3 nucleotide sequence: TGCAGTGCTACCAGGACATTAGAGCTCCCTGAAGCTTTCTTT. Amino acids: CSATRTLELPEAFF.

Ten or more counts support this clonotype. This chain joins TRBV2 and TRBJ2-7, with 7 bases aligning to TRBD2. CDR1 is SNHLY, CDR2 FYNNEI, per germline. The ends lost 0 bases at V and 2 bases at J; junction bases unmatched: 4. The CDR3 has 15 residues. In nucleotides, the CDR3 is TGTGCCAGCAGTGAAGCGAGCGGGGACCCCTACGAGCAGTACTTC. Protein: CASSEASGDPYEQYF.

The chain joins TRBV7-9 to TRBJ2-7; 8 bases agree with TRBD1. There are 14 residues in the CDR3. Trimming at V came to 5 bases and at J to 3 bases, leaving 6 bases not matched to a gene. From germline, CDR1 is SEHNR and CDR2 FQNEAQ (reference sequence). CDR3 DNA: TGTGCCAGCAGCAATCCAACAGGGGGCTACGAGCAGTACTTC. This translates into CASSNPTGGYEQYF.

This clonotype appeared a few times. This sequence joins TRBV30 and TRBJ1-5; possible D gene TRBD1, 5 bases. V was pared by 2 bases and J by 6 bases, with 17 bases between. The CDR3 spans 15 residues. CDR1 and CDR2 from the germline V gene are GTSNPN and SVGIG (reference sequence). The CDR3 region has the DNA TGTGCCTGGAGTAGGAACAGGAGGTCTGGTCAGCCCCAGCATTTT. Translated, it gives CAWSRNRRSGQPQHF.

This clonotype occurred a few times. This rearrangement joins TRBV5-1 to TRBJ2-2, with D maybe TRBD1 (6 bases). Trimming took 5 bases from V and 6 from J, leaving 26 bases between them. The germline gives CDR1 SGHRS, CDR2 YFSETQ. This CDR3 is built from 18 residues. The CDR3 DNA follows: TGCGCCAGCAGTTTCGAACAGGGATGGAACGGCGTCTCCGGGGAGCTGTTTTTT. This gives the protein CASSFEQGWNGVSGELFF.

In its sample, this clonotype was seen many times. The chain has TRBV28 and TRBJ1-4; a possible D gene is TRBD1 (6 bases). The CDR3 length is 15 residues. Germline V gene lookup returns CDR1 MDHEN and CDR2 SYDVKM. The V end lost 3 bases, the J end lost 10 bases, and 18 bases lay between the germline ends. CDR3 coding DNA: TGTGCCAGCAGTTTCGCGGGGGCCGCGGAAGGAAAACTGTTTTTT. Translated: CASSFAGAAEGKLFF.

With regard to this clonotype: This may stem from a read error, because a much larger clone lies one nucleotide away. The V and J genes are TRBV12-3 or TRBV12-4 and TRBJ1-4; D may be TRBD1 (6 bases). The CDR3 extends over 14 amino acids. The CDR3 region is CTSSLAGGGGKLFF. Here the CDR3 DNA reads TGTACCAGCAGTTTAGCCGGAGGGGGTGGGAAACTGTTTTTT.

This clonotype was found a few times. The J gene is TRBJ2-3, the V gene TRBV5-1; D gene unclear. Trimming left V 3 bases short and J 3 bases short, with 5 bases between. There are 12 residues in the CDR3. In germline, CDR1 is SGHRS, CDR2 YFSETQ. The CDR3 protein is CASSSETDTQYF. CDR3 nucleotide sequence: TGCGCCAGCAGCTCGGAGACAGATACGCAGTATTTT.

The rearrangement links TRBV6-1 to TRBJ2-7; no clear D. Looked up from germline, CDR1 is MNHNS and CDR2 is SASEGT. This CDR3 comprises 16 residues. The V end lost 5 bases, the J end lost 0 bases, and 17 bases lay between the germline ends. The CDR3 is CASSHTDQTSSYEQYF. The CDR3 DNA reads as TGTGCCAGCAGTCACACGGACCAAACGTCCTCCTACGAGCAGTACTTC.

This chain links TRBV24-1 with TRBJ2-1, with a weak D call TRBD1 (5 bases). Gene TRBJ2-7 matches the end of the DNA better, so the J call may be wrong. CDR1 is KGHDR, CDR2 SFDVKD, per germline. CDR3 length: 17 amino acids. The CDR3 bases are TGTGCCACCAGTGACCCGACAGACAAAGGCTCCTACAATGAGCAGTACTTC. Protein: CATSDPTDKGSYNEQYF.

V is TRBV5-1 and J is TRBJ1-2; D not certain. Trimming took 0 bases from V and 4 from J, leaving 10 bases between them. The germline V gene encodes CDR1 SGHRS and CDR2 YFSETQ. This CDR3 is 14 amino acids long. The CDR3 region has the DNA TGCGCCAGCAGCTTGGCGCCAGTCCCCTATGGCTACACCTTC. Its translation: CASSLAPVPYGYTF.

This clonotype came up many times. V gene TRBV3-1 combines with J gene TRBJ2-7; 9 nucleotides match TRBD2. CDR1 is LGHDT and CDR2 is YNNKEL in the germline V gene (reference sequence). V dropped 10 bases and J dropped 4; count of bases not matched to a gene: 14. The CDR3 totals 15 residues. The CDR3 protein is CATGMRAGGKYEQYF. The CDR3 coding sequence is TGTGCCACCGGCATGAGAGCGGGAGGAAAGTACGAGCAGTACTTC.

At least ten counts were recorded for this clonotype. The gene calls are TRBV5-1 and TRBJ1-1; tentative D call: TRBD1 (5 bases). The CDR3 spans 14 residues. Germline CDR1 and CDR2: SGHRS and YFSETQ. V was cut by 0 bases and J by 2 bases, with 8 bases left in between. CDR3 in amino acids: CASSLGQINTEAFF. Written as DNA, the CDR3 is TGCGCCAGCAGCTTGGGACAGATCAACACTGAAGCTTTCTTT.

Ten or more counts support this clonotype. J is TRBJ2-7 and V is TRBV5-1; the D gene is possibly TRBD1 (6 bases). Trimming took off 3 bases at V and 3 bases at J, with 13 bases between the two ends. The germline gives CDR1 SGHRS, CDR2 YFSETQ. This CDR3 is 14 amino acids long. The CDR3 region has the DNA TGCGCCAGCAGCTATGGAGTGGACAGCTACGAGCAGTACTTC. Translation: CASSYGVDSYEQYF.

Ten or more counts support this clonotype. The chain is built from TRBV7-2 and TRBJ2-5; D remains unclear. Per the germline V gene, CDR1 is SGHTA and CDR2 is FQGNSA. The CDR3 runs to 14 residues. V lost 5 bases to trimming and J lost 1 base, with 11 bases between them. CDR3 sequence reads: CASSPTRIQETQYF. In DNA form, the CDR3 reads TGTGCCAGCAGCCCAACCCGCATCCAAGAGACCCAGTACTTC.

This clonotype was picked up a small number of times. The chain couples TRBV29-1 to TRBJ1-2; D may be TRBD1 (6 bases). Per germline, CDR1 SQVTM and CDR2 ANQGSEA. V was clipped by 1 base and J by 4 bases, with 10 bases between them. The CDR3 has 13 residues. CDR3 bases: TGCAGCGTTGAAGCAGGACAGTCCTATGGCTACACCTTC. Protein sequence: CSVEAGQSYGYTF.

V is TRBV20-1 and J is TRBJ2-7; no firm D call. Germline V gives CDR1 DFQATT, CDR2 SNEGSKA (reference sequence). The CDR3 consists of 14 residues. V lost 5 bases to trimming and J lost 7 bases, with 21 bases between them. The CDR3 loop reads CSASRDTQAEEQYF. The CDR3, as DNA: TGCAGTGCTTCTCGCGATACTCAGGCGGAGGAGCAGTACTTC.

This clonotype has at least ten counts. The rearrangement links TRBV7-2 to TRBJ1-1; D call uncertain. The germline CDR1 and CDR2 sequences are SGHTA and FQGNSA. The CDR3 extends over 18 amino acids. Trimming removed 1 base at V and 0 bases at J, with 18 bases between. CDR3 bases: TGTGCCAGCAGCTTAGTTGGTCGGGCCAGCCGCATGAACACTGAAGCTTTCTTT. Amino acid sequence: CASSLVGRASRMNTEAFF.

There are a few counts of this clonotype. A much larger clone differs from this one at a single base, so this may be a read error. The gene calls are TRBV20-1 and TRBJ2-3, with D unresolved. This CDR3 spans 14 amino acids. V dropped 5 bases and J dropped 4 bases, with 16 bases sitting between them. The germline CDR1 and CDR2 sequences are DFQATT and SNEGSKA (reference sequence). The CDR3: CSAGSYGRPDTQYF. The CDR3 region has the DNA TGCAGTGCTGGTTCGTACGGGCGTCCAGATACGCAGTATTTT.

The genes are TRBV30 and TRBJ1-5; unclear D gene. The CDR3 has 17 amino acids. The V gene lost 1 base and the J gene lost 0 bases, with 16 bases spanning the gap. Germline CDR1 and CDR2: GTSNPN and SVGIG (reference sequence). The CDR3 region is CAWSGGGRWISNQPQHF. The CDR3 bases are TGTGCCTGGAGTGGAGGAGGGCGTTGGATTAGCAATCAGCCCCAGCATTTT.

The CDR3 nucleotides read TGTGCCAGCAGTCCCGACAGCTCCACCGGGGAGCTGTTTTTT. Amino acid sequence: CASSPDSSTGELFF. The chain combines TRBV6-1 with TRBJ2-2, with D perhaps matching TRBD1 (5 bases). V was trimmed by 5 bases and J by 4 bases, leaving 11 bases between them. Germline loops: CDR1 MNHNS, CDR2 SASEGT. CDR3 size: 14 residues.

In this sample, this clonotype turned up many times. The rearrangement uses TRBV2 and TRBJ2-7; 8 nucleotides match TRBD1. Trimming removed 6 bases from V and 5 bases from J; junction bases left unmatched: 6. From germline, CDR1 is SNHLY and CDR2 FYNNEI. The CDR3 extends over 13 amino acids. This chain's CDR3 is CASSADRVHEQYF. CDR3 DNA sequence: TGTGCCAGCAGCGCGGACAGGGTCCACGAGCAGTACTTC.

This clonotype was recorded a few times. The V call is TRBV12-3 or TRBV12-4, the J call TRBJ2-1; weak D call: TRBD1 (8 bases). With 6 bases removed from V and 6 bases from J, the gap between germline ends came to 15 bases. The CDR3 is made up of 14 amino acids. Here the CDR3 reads CASRLTGEGNEQFF. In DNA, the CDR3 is TGTGCCAGCAGACTGACAGGGGAGGGCAATGAGCAGTTCTTC.

CDR3 DNA: TGTGCCAGCAGCTCTAAGCGGGAGAAGGATGGTGAGCAGTTCTTC. This translates into CASSSKREKDGEQFF. The rearrangement joins TRBV5-5 to TRBJ2-1; TRBD2 matches 8 bases. After removal of 3 bases from V and 9 bases from J, the junction contained 11 bases not matched to a gene. The germline V gene has CDR1 SGHKS and CDR2 YYEKEE (reference sequence). CDR3 length: 15 amino acids.

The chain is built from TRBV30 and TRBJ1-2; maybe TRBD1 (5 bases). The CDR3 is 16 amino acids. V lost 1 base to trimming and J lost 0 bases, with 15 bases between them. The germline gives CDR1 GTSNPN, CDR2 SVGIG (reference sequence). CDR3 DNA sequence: TGTGCCTGGAGTGGGGGGTGGGGGATATCTAACTATGGCTACACCTTC. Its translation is CAWSGGWGISNYGYTF.

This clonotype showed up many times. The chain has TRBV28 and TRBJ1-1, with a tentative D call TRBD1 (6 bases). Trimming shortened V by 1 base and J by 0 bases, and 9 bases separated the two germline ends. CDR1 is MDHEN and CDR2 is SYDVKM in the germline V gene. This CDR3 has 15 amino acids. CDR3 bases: TGTGCCAGCAGTTTATTCGGGACAATGAACACTGAAGCTTTCTTT. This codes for CASSLFGTMNTEAFF.

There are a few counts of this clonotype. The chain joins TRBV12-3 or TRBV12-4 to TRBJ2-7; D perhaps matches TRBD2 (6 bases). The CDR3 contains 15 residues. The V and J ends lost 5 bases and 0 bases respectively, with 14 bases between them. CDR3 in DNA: TGTGCCAGCAGTCGGGGGTCTCAGGGCTCCTACGAGCAGTACTTC. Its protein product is CASSRGSQGSYEQYF.